The entry that follows covers one T cell receptor (beta chain) sequence. These data come from a study of blood T cell repertoires in COVID-19. Study details: Spain, Italy and the United States supplied samples that represented acute and convalescent COVID-19. From T cells, B-cell-depleted T cells, or PBMCs came the material, which was cDNA or gDNA.

Original data processing: It was from reference gene primer amplification that nucleated cell counts were estimated. Assay used: immunoSEQ multiplex PCR; TCRdb lists only in-frame clones, some missing. The DNA was the basis for D and trimming; V, J and clone size are from that table. The table shows around 46,000 clones, with 70% to 90% occurring only once. Unmatched junction bases numbered 5, after V lost 2 bases and J lost 0 bases. CDR3 length equals 18 residues. CDR1 and CDR2 (germline): ENHRY, SYGVKD. This TCR was sampled from a human donor in a cohort sampled during active COVID-19. The donor label of this sample is uncertain. The sample consisted of peripheral blood. This rearrangement joins TRBV10-3 to TRBJ2-2; TRBD2 matches at 11 bases. This CDR3 reads CAISENQGLAANTGELFF. The CDR3 DNA follows: TGTGCCATCAGTGAGAATCAGGGACTAGCGGCGAACACCGGGGAGCTGTTTTTT.